A single sample gave rise to the 20 T cell receptor beta chains below, sequenced in a study of OX40 agonist ivuxolimab in advanced cancers. Sequencing used immunoSEQ multiplex PCR; TCRdb keeps in-frame clones, though not all of them. The table lists around 23,000 clones, over 75% of them singletons. The sample in question was CD4+ or CD8+ T cells sorted from blood, obtained in a trial of the OX40 agonist ivuxolimab. The receptor source for this set is an adult with an advanced solid tumor such as melanoma, head and neck, liver or kidney cancer.

This clone was observed a single time. V and J are TRBV19 and TRBJ1-6, with D unresolved. CDR3 size: 13 residues. Trimming took off 5 bases at V and 4 bases at J, with 6 bases between the two ends. Germline values: CDR1 LNHDA, CDR2 SQIVND (reference sequence). Here the CDR3 DNA reads TGTGCCAGTAGTGGAGGTTATAATTCACCCCTCCACTTT. Its protein is CASSGGYNSPLHF.

V is TRBV7-2 and J is TRBJ2-7, with TRBD1 matching 10 bases. The CDR3 is 14 residues long. Looked up from germline, CDR1 is SGHTA and CDR2 is FQGNSA. V lost 4 bases to trimming and J lost 7 bases; unmatched junction nucleotides: 7. CDR3 sequence (DNA): TGTGCCAGCAGCTGGACAGGGGGAAAGAGGGAGCAGTACTTC. This codes for CASSWTGGKREQYF.

The V gene is TRBV27, the J gene TRBJ1-1; no clear D. The germline V and J ends were trimmed by 3 bases and 2 bases, with 10 bases remaining between them. CDR3 length: 14 residues. CDR1 MNHEY and CDR2 SMNVEV come from the germline V gene (reference sequence). CDR3 loop: CASSFSGRNTEAFF. CDR3 bases: TGTGCCAGCAGTTTTTCCGGGCGTAACACTGAAGCTTTCTTT.

The gene calls are TRBV6-5 and TRBJ2-7; TRBD1 is a possible D gene (6 bases). This CDR3 spans 14 amino acids. Germline V gene data show CDR1 as MNHEY and CDR2 as SVGAGI. V was cut by 6 bases and J by 3 bases, with 15 bases left in between. The CDR3 DNA reads as TGTGCCAGCAGCTCCCCTCTGACAGGCTACGAGCAGTACTTC. It encodes CASSSPLTGYEQYF.

The chain joins TRBV9 to TRBJ2-3; TRBD2 is a possible D gene (5 bases). V lost 3 bases, J lost 2 bases, and 19 bases lay in between. The CDR3 covers 17 residues. The V gene's germline CDR1 is SGDLS and CDR2 YYNGEE. In DNA, the CDR3 is TGTGCCAGCAGCGCCCCCTCCACGGGGTCTACCACAGATACGCAGTATTTT. This gives the protein CASSAPSTGSTTDTQYF.

This chain joins TRBV9 and TRBJ2-1; tentative D call: TRBD2 (7 bases). The CDR3 spans 16 residues. V lost 6 bases to trimming and J lost 5 bases, with 21 bases between them. Germline loops: CDR1 SGDLS, CDR2 YYNGEE. In DNA form, the CDR3 reads TGTGCCAGCATGCCCCCGGGCGGGGGCGAACACAATGAGCAGTTCTTC. Protein product: CASMPPGGGEHNEQFF.

The chain carries TRBV7-8 and TRBJ2-7; 9 bases fit TRBD2. Germline V gene sequence: CDR1 SGHVS, CDR2 FQNEAQ. The CDR3 extends over 15 amino acids. J gave up 0 bases and V 5 bases, and 5 bases lay outside the gene matches. Written as DNA, the CDR3 is TGTGCCAGCAGCGTTTTAGCGGGGGACTCCTACGAGCAGTACTTC. It yields the protein CASSVLAGDSYEQYF.

V usage is TRBV7-6 and J usage is TRBJ1-5, with 10 positions matching TRBD1. The germline V gene encodes CDR1 SGHVS and CDR2 FNYEAQ. J lost 5 bases, V lost 5 bases, and 6 bases had no gene match. CDR3 length: 15 amino acids. The CDR3 reads CASSAFGTGDQPQHF. Here the CDR3 DNA reads TGTGCCAGCAGCGCGTTTGGGACAGGGGATCAGCCCCAGCATTTT. The whole variable domain, remainder taken from reference TRBV7-6 and TRBJ1-5, is GAGVSQSPRYKVTKRGQDVALRCDPISGHVSLYWYRQALGQGPEFLTYFNYEAQQDKSGLPNDRFSAERPEGSISTLTIQRTEQRDSAMYRCASSAFGTGDQPQHFGDGTRLSIL.

The sample holds one count of this clone. V gene TRBV2 combines with J gene TRBJ1-6; TRBD1 matches 7 bases. There are 16 residues in the CDR3. Germline values: CDR1 SNHLY, CDR2 FYNNEI. Losses at the gene ends were 6 bases for V and 0 bases for J; bases not matched to a gene: 5. The CDR3 is CASRGDSSSYNSPLHF. For the CDR3, the DNA is TGTGCCAGCAGAGGGGACAGCAGCTCCTATAATTCACCCCTCCACTTT.

This chain links TRBV4-3 with TRBJ1-2; D is ambiguous. V was clipped by 0 bases and J by 5 bases, with 25 bases between them. Germline assignment: CDR1 LGHNA and CDR2 YSLEER. The CDR3 contains 19 residues. CDR3 region: CASSQDHIVEISPGYGYTF. The CDR3 DNA reads TGCGCCAGCAGCCAAGATCACATCGTAGAAATAAGCCCAGGATATGGCTACACCTTC.

The chain couples TRBV7-9 to TRBJ2-4, with 11 bases that match TRBD1. J gave up 3 bases and V 0 bases, and 7 bases lay outside the gene matches. This CDR3 comprises 18 residues. The V gene's germline CDR1 is SEHNR and CDR2 FQNEAQ (reference sequence). CDR3 sequence: CASSLAFRDRGVKNIQYF. CDR3 DNA: TGTGCCAGCAGCTTAGCGTTCCGGGACAGGGGGGTCAAAAACATTCAGTACTTC.

V gene TRBV2 combines with J gene TRBJ1-2; D perhaps matches TRBD1 (5 bases). Per germline, CDR1 SNHLY and CDR2 FYNNEI. The CDR3 spans 15 residues. The V and J ends lost 5 bases and 3 bases respectively, with 16 bases between them. The CDR3 DNA follows: TGTGCCAGCAGTACCCGGGGGGGGGTAGACTATGGCTACACCTTC. Its translation is CASSTRGGVDYGYTF.

The V gene is TRBV9, the J gene TRBJ2-5; the D is unclear. The assigned J gene may be wrong: the sequence end matches TRBJ2-7 better. CDR1 is SGDLS and CDR2 is YYNGEE in the germline V gene. This CDR3 has 14 amino acids. This chain's CDR3 is CASSVVVRSYEQYF. CDR3 coding DNA: TGTGCCAGCAGCGTAGTTGTCAGATCCTACGAGCAGTACTTC.

Regarding this clone: Mismatch with germline at one junction end may stem from a read error. The V gene is TRBV5-6, the J gene TRBJ1-2, with 7 nucleotides matching TRBD1. The CDR3 is made up of 15 amino acids. Germline CDR1 SGHDT, CDR2 YYEEEE. The CDR3 sequence: CANSLDIQGKKGYTF. The CDR3, as DNA: TGTGCCAACAGCCTAGATATACAGGGGAAGAAAGGCTACACCTTC.

The chain is built from TRBV30 and TRBJ1-3; TRBD1 agrees at 8 bases. This CDR3 comprises 16 residues. The V gene's germline CDR1 is GTSNPN and CDR2 SVGIG (reference sequence). Unmatched junction bases numbered 6, after V lost 0 bases and J lost 2 bases. The CDR3 coding sequence is TGTGCCTGGAGTGTACTGGACAGGGAGGCTGGAAACACCATATATTTT. It specifies CAWSVLDREAGNTIYF.

The chain joins TRBV29-1 to TRBJ2-1; 7 bases map to TRBD2. Germline V gene lookup returns CDR1 SQVTM and CDR2 ANQGSEA. The CDR3 consists of 14 residues. V lost 6 bases to trimming and J lost 9 bases; unmatched junction nucleotides: 14. CDR3 amino acids: CSVEVLGTTGEQFF. CDR3 DNA: TGCAGCGTAGAGGTGCTGGGGACTACGGGTGAGCAGTTCTTC.

The chain uses TRBV10-2 and TRBJ2-5; 9 nucleotides agree with TRBD1. Germline CDR1 reads WSHSY; CDR2 reads SAAADI. Trimming removed 6 bases from V and 4 bases from J; junction bases left unmatched: 9. The CDR3 is 15 amino acids. CDR3 protein: CASRGDREVAETQYF. The CDR3 coding sequence is TGCGCCAGCAGGGGGGACAGGGAGGTGGCAGAGACCCAGTACTTC.

This chain links TRBV7-2 with TRBJ1-1; D possibly corresponds to TRBD1 (5 bases). The CDR3 is made up of 17 amino acids. Germline V gene sequence: CDR1 SGHTA, CDR2 FQGNSA. V was shortened by 2 bases and J by 4 bases, with 20 bases between the two germline ends. CDR3 DNA: TGTGCCAGCAGCTTATCCGGACACCCCCCGCGGGGCACTGAAGCTTTCTTT. Its translation: CASSLSGHPPRGTEAFF. Combining the CDR3 with reference TRBV7-2 and TRBJ1-1 gives the whole variable domain GAGVSQSPSNKVTEKGKDVELRCDPISGHTALYWYRQSLGQGLEFLIYFQGNSAPDKSGLPSDRFSAERTGGSVSTLTIQRTQQEDSAVYLCASSLSGHPPRGTEAFFGQGTRLTVV.

The chain combines TRBV5-6 with TRBJ1-5, with TRBD1 as a possible D gene (5 bases). The germline V gene has CDR1 SGHDT and CDR2 YYEEEE. The CDR3 loop spans 13 amino acids. V lost 0 bases to trimming and J lost 5 bases, with 6 bases between them. Here the CDR3 DNA reads TGTGCCAGCAGCTTGGGGGGGGATCAGCCCCAGCATTTT. Translated, it gives CASSLGGDQPQHF.

The chain has TRBV27 and TRBJ1-5; D is unclear. In germline, CDR1 is MNHEY, CDR2 SMNVEV (reference sequence). The V and J ends lost 2 bases and 3 bases respectively, with 14 bases between them. The CDR3 sequence is 16 residues long. In DNA, the CDR3 is TGTGCCAGCAGTTTAACGAATAGAAGGAACAATCAGCCCCAGCATTTT. Protein: CASSLTNRRNNQPQHF.